One sample yielded the 25 T cell receptor beta chains listed below, sequenced in a study of regulatory T cells in long-lasting Graves disease. Relying on iRepertoire HTBI primers and Arm-PCR of CDR3 regions, the team built TCR beta libraries. TCRdb used MiXCR to reprocess the multiplex PCR reads, holding one entry per CDR3 protein. This table holds 450,000 to 600,000 distinct CDR3 sequences, roughly 13% found once. Time point of the sample: newly diagnosed GD, antithyroid drugs for less than 3 months. TCR sequences were obtained from RNA taken from PBMCs. The same specimen was also included in a second study, on T cells in Graves' hyperthyroidism and ophthalmopathy.

The sequencing here drew on peripheral blood mononuclear cells (PBMCs), taken at new diagnosis, from a patient treated with antithyroid drugs. These receptor sequences come from a man in his thirties or forties with Graves disease.

The chain is built from TRBV7-2 and TRBJ2-2; no reliable D call. Germline V gene data show CDR1 as SGHTA and CDR2 as FQGNSA. The V and J ends lost 4 bases and 4 bases respectively, with 16 bases between them. The CDR3 runs 16 residues. The CDR3 DNA is TGTGCCAGCAGCTCAATCTCGTCGTCCGCCACCGGGGAGCTGTTTTTT. Translation: CASSSISSSATGELFF.

This clonotype was recorded many times. This rearrangement joins TRBV19 to TRBJ1-5; 9 positions match TRBD1. CDR1 LNHDA and CDR2 SQIVND come from the germline V gene (reference sequence). The CDR3 spans 16 residues. V shed 3 bases and J 3 bases; nucleotides not matched to a gene: 6. This chain's CDR3 is CASSISGQGHNQPQHF. Here the CDR3 DNA reads TGTGCCAGTAGTATTTCGGGACAGGGCCACAATCAGCCCCAGCATTTT.

A single count supports this clonotype. This may stem from a read error, because a much larger clone lies one nucleotide away. The chain joins TRBV10-3 to TRBJ2-3; D is perhaps TRBD2 (6 bases). The CDR3 is 15 amino acids. The germline V and J ends were trimmed by 8 bases and 2 bases, with 17 bases remaining between them. Germline V gene sequence: CDR1 ENHRY, CDR2 SYGVKD. The CDR3 is CAIGLRDDYTDTQYF. CDR3 bases: TGTGCCATCGGGTTGCGGGACGATTACACAGATACGCAGTATTTT.

This clonotype was seen more than once but under ten times. The chain carries TRBV5-4 and TRBJ1-6; D not certain. The CDR3 runs 15 residues. In germline, CDR1 is SGHNT, CDR2 YYREEE (reference sequence). V was pared by 1 base and J by 5 bases, with 10 bases between. In DNA form, the CDR3 reads TGTGCCAGCAGCTTGCCCGGTGGGGATAATTCACCCCTCCACTTT. Translating gives CASSLPGGDNSPLHF.

This chain connects TRBV20-1 to TRBJ1-3; D gene uncertain. The CDR3 spans 14 residues. V lost 3 bases and J lost 0, with 9 bases in between. Germline CDR1 DFQATT, CDR2 SNEGSKA (reference sequence). The CDR3 region has the DNA TGCAGTGCTAGCCCGGGAGGCTCTGGAAACACCATATATTTT. Translating it yields CSASPGGSGNTIYF.

The chain links TRBV9 to TRBJ2-2; D might be TRBD2 (5 bases). CDR1 is SGDLS, CDR2 YYNGEE, per germline. Trimming took 3 bases from V and 6 from J, leaving 18 bases between them. The CDR3 is 16 residues long. CDR3 region: CASSAPGGRVAGELFF. In DNA form, the CDR3 reads TGTGCCAGCAGCGCCCCTGGCGGGCGTGTGGCCGGGGAGCTGTTTTTT.

This clonotype was seen ten or more times. This chain links TRBV7-9 with TRBJ2-5; perhaps TRBD1 as D (6 bases). The CDR3 is 15 residues long. Between the trimmed V and J ends, which lost 2 bases and 4 bases, there was a span of 14 bases. Germline CDR1 reads SEHNR; CDR2 reads FQNEAQ (reference sequence). For the CDR3, the DNA is TGTGCCAGCAGCTTACACGGACAGAAGGGAGAGACCCAGTACTTC. Translation gives CASSLHGQKGETQYF. The whole variable domain, remainder taken from reference TRBV7-9 and TRBJ2-5, is DTGVSQNPRHKITKRGQNVTFRCDPISEHNRLYWYRQTLGQGPEFLTYFQNEAQLEKSRLLSDRFSAERPKGSFSTLEIQRTEQGDSAMYLCASSLHGQKGETQYFGPGTRLLVL.

This clonotype was picked up many times. The chain links TRBV30 to TRBJ2-3, with no clear D. Germline-derived CDR1 and CDR2 are GTSNPN and SVGIG (reference sequence). The V end lost 3 bases, the J end lost 8 bases, and 9 bases lay between the germline ends. This CDR3 contains 11 residues. CDR3 region: CAWSSRRTQYF. The CDR3 DNA is TGTGCCTGGAGCTCCCGGCGTACGCAGTATTTT.

This clonotype was detected ten times or more. The gene calls are TRBV28 and TRBJ2-1; D might be TRBD2 (5 bases). Germline V lookup: CDR1 MDHEN, CDR2 SYDVKM. This CDR3 has 17 residues. The ends were cut back, 5 bases at V and 1 base at J, with 18 bases in the middle. CDR3 DNA sequence: TGTGCCAGCAGTGCCCTCTTAGCGACTACTTCCTACAATGAGCAGTTCTTC. This codes for CASSALLATTSYNEQFF.

This clonotype has only a few counts. One end of the junction does not line up with germline, which may come from a read error. The chain joins TRBV7-7 to TRBJ2-5; 11 nucleotides match TRBD2. This CDR3 region has 15 residues. CDR1 is SSHAT and CDR2 is FNYEAQ in the germline V gene (reference sequence). The DNA for the CDR3 is TGTGCTAGCAGCCGACTAGCGGGGTTCCAAGAGACCCAGTACTTC. This codes for CASSRLAGFQETQYF.

The V call is TRBV20-1, the J call TRBJ2-5; 7 positions agree with TRBD1. V trimming: 1 base; J trimming: 2 bases; junction bases outside the gene matches: 7. Germline V CDR1 and CDR2: DFQATT, SNEGSKA (reference sequence). The CDR3 is 15 residues long. The CDR3 DNA reads TGCAGTGCTAGAGGCCCGGACAGGAATCAAGAGACCCAGTACTTC. This translates into CSARGPDRNQETQYF.

This clonotype was seen at least ten times. This chain links TRBV5-1 with TRBJ2-2; the D is unclear. CDR3 length: 16 residues. Germline loops: CDR1 SGHRS, CDR2 YFSETQ. V lost 2 bases and J lost 0, with 11 bases in between. The CDR3 region is CASSLQNYANTGELFF. The CDR3 bases are TGCGCCAGCAGCTTACAGAATTACGCGAACACCGGGGAGCTGTTTTTT.

This clonotype has ten or more counts. The gene calls are TRBV3-1 and TRBJ1-2; D is perhaps TRBD1 (5 bases). This CDR3 has 15 residues. The ends were cut back, 4 bases at V and 4 bases at J, with 16 bases in the middle. CDR1 LGHDT and CDR2 YNNKEL come from the germline V gene (reference sequence). CDR3 loop: CASSPGLQGGYGYTF. CDR3 in DNA: TGTGCCAGCAGCCCGGGACTCCAGGGAGGCTATGGCTACACCTTC.

This clonotype was seen many times. The V call is TRBV27, the J call TRBJ2-5; 9 bases fit TRBD1. V dropped 4 bases and J dropped 5; count of bases not matched to a gene: 8. Looked up from germline, CDR1 is MNHEY and CDR2 is SMNVEV (reference sequence). The CDR3 is made up of 15 amino acids. DNA of the CDR3: TGTGCCAGCAGTTCCGGGACAGGGAGTCTTGAGACCCAGTACTTC. It codes for CASSSGTGSLETQYF.

For this clonotype: The conserved closing phenylalanine or tryptophan is absent in this CDR3, likely reflecting a read error. The V call is TRBV20-1, the J call TRBJ2-1; TRBD2 matches 9 bases. Trimming took 5 bases from V and 10 from J; bases not matched to a gene: 12. Germline-derived CDR1 and CDR2 are DFQATT and SNEGSKA (reference sequence). The CDR3 contains 14 residues. In nucleotides, the CDR3 is TGCAGTGCTGGGAGAGTAGCGGGAGTGGACGAGCAGTTCTTG. Translation gives CSAGRVAGVDEQFL.

This clonotype has a handful of counts. The J gene is TRBJ2-1, the V gene TRBV10-2, with TRBD2 matching 12 bases. The V gene end was trimmed by 8 bases and the J gene end by 10 bases; junction bases not matched to a gene: 6. Germline CDR1 is WSHSY and CDR2 is SAAADI. CDR3 size: 13 residues. CDR3 bases: TGCGCCAGCCTCACTAGCGGGAGGCTGGAGCAGTTCTTC. Translated, it gives CASLTSGRLEQFF.

Concerning this clonotype itself: One junction end disagrees with the germline gene, perhaps due to a read error. The V call is TRBV5-1, the J call TRBJ2-3; 11 nucleotides agree with TRBD1. This CDR3 has 15 amino acids. From germline, CDR1 is SGHRS and CDR2 YFSETQ. CDR3 nucleotides: TGTGCCAGCAGCGTGGGACAGGGGGTAAAAGATACGCAGTATTTT. It codes for CASSVGQGVKDTQYF.

This clonotype was detected ten times or more. This chain uses TRBV3-1 with TRBJ2-7, with 7 bases lining up with TRBD2. Losses at the gene ends were 4 bases for V and 4 bases for J; bases not matched to a gene: 10. Per the germline V gene, CDR1 is LGHDT and CDR2 is YNNKEL (reference sequence). This CDR3 is built from 15 residues. CDR3 residues: CASSPAASGPYEQYF. In nucleotides, the CDR3 is TGTGCCAGCAGCCCCGCGGCTAGCGGACCGTACGAGCAGTACTTC.

This clonotype was recorded at least ten times. The rearrangement joins TRBV7-8 to TRBJ2-5; the match to TRBD1 covers 11 bases. The V segment lost 6 bases and the J segment 3 bases; nucleotides outside the gene matches: 6. The CDR3 covers 15 residues. In germline, CDR1 is SGHVS, CDR2 FQNEAQ. The CDR3 loop is CASSRDRGKKETQYF. DNA of the CDR3: TGTGCCAGCAGTAGGGACAGGGGGAAAAAAGAGACCCAGTACTTC.

In this sample, this clonotype turned up many times. The chain couples TRBV6-1 to TRBJ1-1, with a possible D match to TRBD1 (5 bases). This CDR3 region has 13 residues. Germline CDR1 MNHNS, CDR2 SASEGT. Trimming removed 7 bases from V and 4 bases from J, with 13 bases in between. The CDR3 DNA reads as TGTGCCAGCACCCCCGGGGCACCCACTGAAGCTTTCTTT. Its translation: CASTPGAPTEAFF.

This clonotype came up a few times. At one end, the junction sequence differs from germline, possibly due to a read error. V usage is TRBV11-1 and J usage is TRBJ2-1; D gene ambiguous. The CDR3 extends over 17 amino acids. Germline V gene sequence: CDR1 SGHAT, CDR2 FQDESV (reference sequence). The CDR3 region is CAGSLETRLQPYNEQFF. The CDR3 DNA is TGTGCCGGCAGCTTAGAAACCCGACTTCAACCATACAATGAGCAGTTCTTC.

The genes are TRBV9 and TRBJ2-2; D unclear. This CDR3 region has 14 residues. Trimming stripped 7 bases from V and 5 bases from J, with 15 bases between. The germline gives CDR1 SGDLS, CDR2 YYNGEE. CDR3 in amino acids: CASASEDGTGELFF. For the CDR3, the DNA is TGTGCCAGCGCTTCAGAGGACGGTACCGGGGAGCTGTTTTTT. The full variable domain, in which reference TRBV9 and TRBJ2-2 provide the parts outside the CDR3, is DSGVTQTPKHLITATGQRVTLRCSPRSGDLSVYWYQQSLDQGLQFLIQYYNGEERAKGNILERFSAQQFPDLHSELNLSSLELGDSALYFCASASEDGTGELFFGEGSRLTVL.

This clonotype has ten or more counts. This chain joins TRBV12-5 and TRBJ2-3; D is undetermined. CDR3 size: 13 residues. The V end was cut by 2 bases, the J end by 3 bases, with 6 bases between. Germline V lookup: CDR1 LGHNT, CDR2 FRNRAP. The CDR3 nucleotides are TGTGCTAGTGGTTTGAGCAGGACAGATACGCAGTATTTT. This translates into CASGLSRTDTQYF.

V gene TRBV7-9 combines with J gene TRBJ1-1; D is uncertain. V lost 3 bases, J lost 8 bases, and 19 bases lay in between. This CDR3 spans 15 amino acids. Germline V gene data show CDR1 as SEHNR and CDR2 as FQNEAQ (reference sequence). As DNA, the CDR3 is TGTGCCAGCAGCTTCTCCCCCCCCCCGAACCGGGAAGCTTTCTTT. This encodes CASSFSPPPNREAFF.

This clonotype was picked up many times. The genes are TRBV2 and TRBJ2-7, with 12 bases that match TRBD1. CDR1 and CDR2 (germline): SNHLY, FYNNEI. This CDR3 contains 14 residues. V gave up 6 bases and J gave up 4 bases; unmatched junction bases: 4. CDR3 in amino acids: CASSGDRGQYEQYF. The CDR3 bases are TGTGCCAGCAGCGGGGACAGGGGGCAGTACGAGCAGTACTTC.